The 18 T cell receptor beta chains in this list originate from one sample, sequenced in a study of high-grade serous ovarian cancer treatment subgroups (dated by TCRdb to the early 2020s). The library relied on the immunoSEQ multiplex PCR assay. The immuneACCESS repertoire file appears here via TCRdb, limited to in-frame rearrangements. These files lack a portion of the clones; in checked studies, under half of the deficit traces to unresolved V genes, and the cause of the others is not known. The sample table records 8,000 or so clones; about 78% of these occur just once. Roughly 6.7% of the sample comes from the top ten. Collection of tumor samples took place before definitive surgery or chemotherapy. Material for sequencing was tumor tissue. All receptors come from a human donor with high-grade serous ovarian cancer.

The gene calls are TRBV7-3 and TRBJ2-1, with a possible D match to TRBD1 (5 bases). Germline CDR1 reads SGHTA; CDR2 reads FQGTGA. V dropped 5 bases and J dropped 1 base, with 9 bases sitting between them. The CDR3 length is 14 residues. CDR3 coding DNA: TGTGCCAGCAGCCAAGACAGATCCTACAATGAGCAGTTCTTC. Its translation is CASSQDRSYNEQFF. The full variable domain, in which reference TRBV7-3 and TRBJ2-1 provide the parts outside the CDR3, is GAGVSQTPSNKVTEKGKYVELRCDPISGHTALYWYRQSLGQGPEFLIYFQGTGAADDSGLPNDRFFAVRPEGSVSTLKIQRTERGDSAVYLCASSQDRSYNEQFFGPGTRLTVL.

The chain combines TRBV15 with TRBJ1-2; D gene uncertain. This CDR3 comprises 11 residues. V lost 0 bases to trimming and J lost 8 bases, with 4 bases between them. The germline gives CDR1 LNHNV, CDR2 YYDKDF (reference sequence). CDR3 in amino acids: CATSREGGYTF. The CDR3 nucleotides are TGTGCCACCAGCAGAGAAGGCGGCTACACCTTC.

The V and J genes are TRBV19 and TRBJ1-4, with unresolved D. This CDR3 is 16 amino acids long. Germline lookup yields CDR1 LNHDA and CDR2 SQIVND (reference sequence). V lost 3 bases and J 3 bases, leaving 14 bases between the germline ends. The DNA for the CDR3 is TGTGCCAGTAGTATGTGGGGAGATCGCGCTAATGAAAAACTGTTTTTT. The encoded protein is CASSMWGDRANEKLFF.

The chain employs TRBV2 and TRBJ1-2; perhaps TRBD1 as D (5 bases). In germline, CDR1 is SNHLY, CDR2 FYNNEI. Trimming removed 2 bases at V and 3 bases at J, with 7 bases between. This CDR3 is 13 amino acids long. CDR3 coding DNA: TGTGCCAGCAGTGAAAACAGGTACTATGGCTACACCTTC. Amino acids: CASSENRYYGYTF. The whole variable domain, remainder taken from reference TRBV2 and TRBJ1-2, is EPEVTQTPSHQVTQMGQEVILRCVPISNHLYFYWYRQILGQKVEFLVSFYNNEISEKSEIFDDQFSVERPDGSNFTLKIRSTKLEDSAMYFCASSENRYYGYTFGSGTRLTVV.

CDR3 amino acids: CASSYSDTTLEAFF. The DNA for the CDR3 is TGTGCCAGCAGTTACTCCGACACTACCCTTGAAGCTTTCTTT. V gene TRBV6-5 combines with J gene TRBJ1-1; D not resolved. The CDR3 sequence is 14 residues long. Germline V gene data show CDR1 as MNHEY and CDR2 as SVGAGI. V lost 0 bases and J 7 bases, leaving 12 bases between the germline ends.

CDR3 DNA: TGTGCCAGCAGTTACACAGGGGACACCGGGGAGCTGTTTTTT. Amino acid sequence: CASSYTGDTGELFF. The chain combines TRBV6-5 with TRBJ2-2; 7 bases are shared with TRBD1. The CDR3 runs to 14 residues. Germline lookup yields CDR1 MNHEY and CDR2 SVGAGI. Germline trimming cut 2 bases from V and 3 bases from J; bases unmatched to any gene: 0.

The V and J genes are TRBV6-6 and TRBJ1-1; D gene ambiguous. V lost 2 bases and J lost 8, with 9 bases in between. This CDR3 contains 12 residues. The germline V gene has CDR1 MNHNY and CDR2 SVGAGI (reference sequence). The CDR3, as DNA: TGTGCCAGCAGTTACGGTGTAGGGGAAGCTTTCTTT. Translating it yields CASSYGVGEAFF.

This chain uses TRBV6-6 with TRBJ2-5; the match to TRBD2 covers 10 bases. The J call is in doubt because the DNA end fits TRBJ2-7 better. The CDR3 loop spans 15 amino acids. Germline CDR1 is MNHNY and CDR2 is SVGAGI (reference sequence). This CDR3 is CASIQLAGSSYEQYF. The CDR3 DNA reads TGTGCCAGCATCCAACTAGCGGGGAGCTCCTACGAGCAGTACTTC.

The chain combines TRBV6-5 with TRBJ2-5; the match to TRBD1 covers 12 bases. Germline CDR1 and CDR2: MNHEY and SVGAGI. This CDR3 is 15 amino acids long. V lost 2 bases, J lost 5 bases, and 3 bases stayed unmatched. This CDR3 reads CASSYRDRGQETQYF. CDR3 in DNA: TGTGCCAGCAGTTACCGGGACAGGGGGCAGGAGACCCAGTACTTC.

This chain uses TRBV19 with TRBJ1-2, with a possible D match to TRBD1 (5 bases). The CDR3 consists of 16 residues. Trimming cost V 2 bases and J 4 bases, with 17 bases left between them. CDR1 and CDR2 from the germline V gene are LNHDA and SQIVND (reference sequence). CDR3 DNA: TGTGCCAGTAGTATAAGTGGGGAGGGGAACACCTATGGCTACACCTTC. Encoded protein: CASSISGEGNTYGYTF.

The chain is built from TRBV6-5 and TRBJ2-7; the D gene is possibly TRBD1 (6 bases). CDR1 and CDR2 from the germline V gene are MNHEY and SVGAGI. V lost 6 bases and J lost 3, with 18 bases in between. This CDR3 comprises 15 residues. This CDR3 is CASSLPGGEGYEQYF. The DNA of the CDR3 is TGTGCCAGCAGCTTACCTGGGGGCGAGGGCTACGAGCAGTACTTC.

The CDR3 reads CASSRAGTEAFF. CDR3 bases: TGTGCCAGCAGTAGGGCAGGCACTGAAGCTTTCTTT. V usage is TRBV6-5 and J usage is TRBJ1-1, with D uncertain. V shed 5 bases and J shed 4 bases, with 8 bases lying between them. Germline V gene data show CDR1 as MNHEY and CDR2 as SVGAGI. This CDR3 region has 12 residues.

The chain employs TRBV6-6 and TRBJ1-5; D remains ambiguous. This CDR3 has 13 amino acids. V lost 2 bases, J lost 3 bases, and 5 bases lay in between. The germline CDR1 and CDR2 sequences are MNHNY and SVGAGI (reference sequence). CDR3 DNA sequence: TGTGCCAGCAGTTACGGGGACAATCAGCCCCAGCATTTT. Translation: CASSYGDNQPQHF.

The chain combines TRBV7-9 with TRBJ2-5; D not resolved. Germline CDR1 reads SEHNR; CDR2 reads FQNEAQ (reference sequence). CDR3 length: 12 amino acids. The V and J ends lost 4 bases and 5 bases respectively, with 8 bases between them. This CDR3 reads CASSSPGETQYF. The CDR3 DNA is TGTGCCAGCAGCTCACCTGGGGAGACCCAGTACTTC. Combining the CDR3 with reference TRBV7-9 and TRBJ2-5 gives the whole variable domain DTGVSQNPRHKITKRGQNVTFRCDPISEHNRLYWYRQTLGQGPEFLTYFQNEAQLEKSRLLSDRFSAERPKGSFSTLEIQRTEQGDSAMYLCASSSPGETQYFGPGTRLLVL.

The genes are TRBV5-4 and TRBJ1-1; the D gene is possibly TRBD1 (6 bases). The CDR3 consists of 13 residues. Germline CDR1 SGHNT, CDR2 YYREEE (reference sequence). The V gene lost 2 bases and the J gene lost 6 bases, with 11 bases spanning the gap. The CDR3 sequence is CASSFAGTPEAFF. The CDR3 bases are TGTGCCAGCAGCTTCGCCGGGACACCTGAAGCTTTCTTT.

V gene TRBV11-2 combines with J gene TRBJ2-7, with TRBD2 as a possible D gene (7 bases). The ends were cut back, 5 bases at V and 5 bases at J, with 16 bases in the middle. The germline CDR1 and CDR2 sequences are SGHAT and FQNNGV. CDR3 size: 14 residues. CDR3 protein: CASSTTGGLHEQYF. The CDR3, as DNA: TGTGCCAGCAGCACGACCGGGGGGCTGCACGAGCAGTACTTC.

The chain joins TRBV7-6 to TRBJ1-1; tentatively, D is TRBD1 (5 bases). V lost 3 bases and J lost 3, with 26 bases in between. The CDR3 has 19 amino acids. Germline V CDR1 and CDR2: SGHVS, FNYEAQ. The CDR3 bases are TGTGCCAGCAGCTTCCCCGCCCTGGCAGGGTCGCAGTGGGACACTGAAGCTTTCTTT. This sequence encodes CASSFPALAGSQWDTEAFF.

The CDR3 coding sequence is TGCGCCAGCAGTGAGTCGAGAGTAGCGGGGGGCTTGCAAGAGACCCAGTACTTC. Its protein product is CASSESRVAGGLQETQYF. The chain recombines TRBV10-2 with TRBJ2-5, with TRBD2 matching 10 bases. The CDR3 has 18 amino acids. V was pared by 0 bases and J by 2 bases, with 9 bases of the junction left unmatched. Germline V CDR1 and CDR2: WSHSY, SAAADI.